This T cell receptor (beta chain) was profiled in a study of long-term antiretroviral therapy in people with HIV. The study, taken as a whole, reports: HIV repertoire CDR3 lengths ranged less widely than those of controls.

Investigators performed immunoSEQ version v3.0 at survey level. Sequencing had a target that covered 40,000-50,000 T-cell genomes per sample. Assay: immunoSEQ multiplex PCR; the TCRdb copy retains only in-frame clones and omits some. The table has over 10,000 clones, over 70% seen once; the top ten hold roughly 14%. The CDR3 is made up of 14 amino acids. Deletions cut 3 bases from V and 0 bases from J, with 8 bases between. Germline V gene sequence: CDR1 MNHEY, CDR2 SVGAGI. Note on this clone: Its antigen remains unknown.

Treated in the United States were all of the participants with HIV. The source was unsorted PBMCs, collected less than 3.2 years before starting antiretroviral therapy. J is TRBJ1-1 and V is TRBV6-5; D may be TRBD1 (5 bases). The sequence was obtained from a man aged 35 to 55 with HIV. CDR3 loop: CASSYQGLNTEAFF. The CDR3 DNA follows: TGTGCCAGCAGTTATCAGGGCCTGAACACTGAAGCTTTCTTT.